At least ten counts were recorded for the clone carrying this T cell receptor (beta chain). What it recognizes is unknown. The sample originates from a study of breast tumors, draining lymph nodes, adjacent tissues. TCRdb fed the multiplex PCR reads into MiXCR, producing one record per CDR3 protein. The sample lists about 130,000 distinct CDR3 sequences, about 20% occurring once. General study results and limits: Tumor TCR diversity was below lymph nodes but above nontumor tissue. Data only fit, rather than demonstrated, lymph node origin of most tumor T cells. Data fit most tumor T cells coming from lymph node, expanding in tumor.

Axillary draining lymph nodes of breast cancer patients supplied the node samples. This TCR came from a female donor with breast cancer. Some clones in this sample may be carry-over from other donors' samples. The sample comprised axillary lymph node tissue.

CDR3 sequence: CASSFLGPSRNEQFF. As DNA, the CDR3 is TGTGCCAGCAGTTTCTTAGGACCCTCCCGCAATGAGCAGTTCTTC. V and J are TRBV28 and TRBJ2-1; D is unclear. V was pared by 3 bases and J by 6 bases, with 15 bases between. CDR1 is MDHEN, CDR2 SYDVKM, per germline. The CDR3 extends over 15 amino acids.